The 25 T cell receptor beta chains below all came from one sample that was sequenced in a study of identical twins. One entry per CDR3 protein results from TCRdb running MiXCR on the 5' RACE reads. Of 250,000 or so distinct CDR3 sequences detected, approximately 7% appear once; the ten largest clones hold 3.6%. The same data also went into a second study, on yellow fever vaccine responses in identical twins.

The sequenced sample was memory (CD45RO+) T cells sorted from blood. The receptors were gathered from a woman aged 18 to 35 in good health.

In this sample, this clonotype turned up many times. This chain connects TRBV5-1 to TRBJ1-6, with TRBD1 matching over 7 bases. The ends lost 0 bases at V and 10 bases at J; junction bases unmatched: 7. The germline V gene has CDR1 SGHRS and CDR2 YFSETQ. This CDR3 has 15 residues. CDR3 coding DNA: TGCGCCAGCAGCTTGGGACAGGGTGAATCCTCACCCCTCCACTTT. Its protein is CASSLGQGESSPLHF.

This sequence joins TRBV10-2 and TRBJ2-5; 14 positions match TRBD2. The CDR3 sequence is 15 residues long. The germline CDR1 and CDR2 sequences are WSHSY and SAAADI. Trimming removed 4 bases from V and 2 bases from J; junction bases left unmatched: 0. The CDR3 here is CASSGLAGGQETQYF. CDR3 bases: TGCGCCAGCAGTGGACTAGCGGGGGGGCAAGAGACCCAGTACTTC.

This clonotype was found many times. The chain links TRBV5-1 to TRBJ2-3, with D uncertain. The V and J ends lost 0 bases and 0 bases respectively, with 8 bases between them. CDR3 size: 15 residues. Germline values: CDR1 SGHRS, CDR2 YFSETQ. CDR3 region: CASSLAEASTDTQYF. In DNA form, the CDR3 reads TGCGCCAGCAGCTTGGCCGAGGCCAGCACAGATACGCAGTATTTT. The full variable domain, with the rest looked up from reference TRBV5-1 and TRBJ2-3, is KAGVTQTPRYLIKTRGQQVTLSCSPISGHRSVSWYQQTPGQGLQFLFEYFSETQRNKGNFPGRFSGRQFSNSRSEMNVSTLELGDSALYLCASSLAEASTDTQYFGPGTRLTVL.

V gene TRBV6-1 combines with J gene TRBJ2-5; no clear D. The CDR3 runs 14 residues. Trimming pared 6 bases from V and 1 base from J, leaving 12 bases between. The germline gives CDR1 MNHNS, CDR2 SASEGT. The CDR3 DNA reads as TGTGCCAGCAGCCGAAGTTTGAGCCAAGAGACCCAGTACTTC. It codes for CASSRSLSQETQYF.

V usage is TRBV29-1 and J usage is TRBJ2-5, with D possibly matching TRBD1 (5 bases). V shed 5 bases and J shed 5 bases, with 12 bases lying between them. Germline CDR1 SQVTM, CDR2 ANQGSEA. This CDR3 has 12 amino acids. CDR3 DNA sequence: TGCAGCGTTATGAAAGGGGCTGAGACCCAGTACTTC. Its protein is CSVMKGAETQYF.

This clonotype was counted many times. The chain has TRBV6-1 and TRBJ2-1; 9 nucleotides line up with TRBD2. Per germline, CDR1 MNHNS and CDR2 SASEGT. With 5 bases clipped from V and 4 bases from J, the junction kept 3 bases outside the gene matches. The CDR3 totals 14 residues. The CDR3 sequence is CASSRTSEYNEQFF. CDR3 bases: TGTGCCAGCAGTAGGACTAGCGAGTACAATGAGCAGTTCTTC.

The chain employs TRBV5-6 and TRBJ2-7; the D gene is possibly TRBD2 (5 bases). The length of the CDR3 is 19 residues. Per germline, CDR1 SGHDT and CDR2 YYEEEE. The CDR3 DNA reads as TGTGCCATCAGCTTCGGGCCCCTGGCTAGCCGGAGGATGGTCTACGAGCAGTACGTC. It encodes CAISFGPLASRRMVYEQYV.

Ten or more counts support this clonotype. The chain is built from TRBV6-1 and TRBJ2-1; 11 bases are a match to TRBD1. The V segment lost 6 bases and the J segment 4 bases; nucleotides outside the gene matches: 2. This CDR3 has 14 residues. Germline CDR1 is MNHNS and CDR2 is SASEGT. The CDR3 spells CASRGQGDYNEQFF. For the CDR3, the DNA is TGTGCCAGCAGGGGACAGGGGGATTACAATGAGCAGTTCTTC.

This clonotype appeared many times. This rearrangement joins TRBV25-1 to TRBJ1-6, with D maybe TRBD1 (6 bases). The germline V and J ends were trimmed by 7 bases and 7 bases, with 17 bases remaining between them. The CDR3 extends over 15 amino acids. Germline CDR1 is MGHDK and CDR2 is SYGVNS. CDR3 residues: CASTKGGGNNSPLHF. The CDR3 bases are TGTGCCAGCACCAAGGGTGGGGGCAACAATTCACCCCTCCACTTT.

This clonotype was seen ten or more times. The chain carries TRBV12-3 or TRBV12-4 and TRBJ1-4; D may be TRBD1 (6 bases). Deletions cut 5 bases from V and 5 bases from J, with 15 bases between. This CDR3 has 15 residues. The DNA for the CDR3 is TGTGCCAGCAGTAGGGGGGGATTGTGGAATGAAAAACTGTTTTTT. Protein sequence: CASSRGGLWNEKLFF.

Details on this clonotype: The CDR3 carries no conserved terminal phenylalanine or tryptophan, so it likely arises from a read error. The chain combines TRBV2 with TRBJ2-2; perhaps TRBD2 as D (7 bases). The CDR3 is 16 residues long. Trimming removed 2 bases at V and 1 base at J, with 11 bases between. Germline lookup yields CDR1 SNHLY and CDR2 FYNNEI. The CDR3, as DNA: TGTGCCAGCAGTGAACAGGGGACTAAGAACACCGGGGAGCTGTTTCTT. Protein sequence: CASSEQGTKNTGELFL.

The genes are TRBV19 and TRBJ2-3, with D perhaps TRBD1 or TRBD2 (6 bases each). V gave up 7 bases and J gave up 6 bases, with 17 bases separating them. The CDR3 runs 14 residues. Looked up from germline, CDR1 is LNHDA and CDR2 is SQIVND (reference sequence). The CDR3 DNA reads TGTGCCAGTAAATCGGGGGCCGAAAGGGATACGCAGTATTTT. It codes for CASKSGAERDTQYF.

This clonotype was seen many times. The genes are TRBV11-3 and TRBJ2-5; a possible D gene is TRBD2 (5 bases). Trimming removed 0 bases at V and 1 base at J, with 9 bases between. The CDR3 covers 15 residues. Germline V gene data show CDR1 as SGHNT and CDR2 as YENEEA. In nucleotides, the CDR3 is TGTGCCAGCAGCTTAGATCCGCTAGCCCAAGAGACCCAGTACTTC. Its translation is CASSLDPLAQETQYF.

The chain has TRBV6-8 and TRBJ2-3; TRBD2 agrees at 14 bases. CDR1 is MNHGY and CDR2 is SAAAGT in the germline V gene. This CDR3 is 17 amino acids long. The ends lost 2 bases at V and 1 base at J; junction bases unmatched: 2. The CDR3 sequence: CASSYPTSGGGTDTQYF. CDR3 DNA sequence: TGTGCCAGCAGTTACCCGACTAGCGGGGGGGGCACAGATACGCAGTATTTT.

V is TRBV4-1 and J is TRBJ2-5; D is possibly TRBD2 (6 bases). The CDR3 runs 16 residues. From germline, CDR1 is MGHRA and CDR2 YSYEKL. V dropped 3 bases and J dropped 5 bases, with 19 bases sitting between them. Here the CDR3 DNA reads TGCGCCAGCAGCCACCCCCCGGGAGCCTCCCGGGAGACCCAGTACTTC. Protein sequence: CASSHPPGASRETQYF.

This clonotype was found a few times. The rearrangement joins TRBV10-3 to TRBJ2-7; 8 bases agree with TRBD2. CDR3 size: 16 residues. Unmatched junction bases numbered 17, after V lost 6 bases and J lost 7 bases. Looked up from germline, CDR1 is ENHRY and CDR2 is SYGVKD. The DNA of the CDR3 is TGTGCCATCAGGGCCCGAACTAGCGGCGAAGGGGGTGAGCAGTACTTC. It specifies CAIRARTSGEGGEQYF.

A few counts support this clonotype. This chain links TRBV5-1 with TRBJ2-2; TRBD2 might be the D (5 bases). The germline V gene encodes CDR1 SGHRS and CDR2 YFSETQ. Trimming removed 4 bases from V and 7 bases from J, with 8 bases in between. The CDR3 contains 12 residues. CDR3 nucleotide sequence: TGCGCCAGCAGCCACGAGGGCGGGGAGCTGTTTTTT. Translation: CASSHEGGELFF.

The V call is TRBV27, the J call TRBJ1-5; D might be TRBD1 (6 bases). The CDR3 spans 15 residues. The V and J ends lost 2 bases and 1 base respectively, with 9 bases between them. CDR1 and CDR2 (germline): MNHEY, SMNVEV (reference sequence). CDR3 DNA: TGTGCCAGCAGTTTAAGTCAGGGGAGCAATCAGCCCCAGCATTTT. This translates into CASSLSQGSNQPQHF.

This chain connects TRBV24-1 to TRBJ2-1; TRBD2 aligns across 13 bases. The length of the CDR3 is 17 residues. V lost 3 bases, J lost 4 bases, and 5 bases stayed unmatched. In germline, CDR1 is KGHDR, CDR2 SFDVKD. In nucleotides, the CDR3 is TGTGCCACCAGTGATCGACCGGGACTAGCGGGGTACAATGAGCAGTTCTTC. Residues: CATSDRPGLAGYNEQFF.

This clonotype was found many times. The CDR3: CASSSTYGGGDTQYF. The DNA for the CDR3 is TGTGCCAGCAGCTCAACGTACGGGGGTGGCGATACGCAGTATTTT. The chain employs TRBV11-2 and TRBJ2-3, with a possible D match to TRBD2 (6 bases). The V end was cut by 4 bases, the J end by 6 bases, with 17 bases between. Looked up from germline, CDR1 is SGHAT and CDR2 is FQNNGV. The CDR3 is made up of 15 amino acids.

This clonotype was recorded at least ten times. V gene TRBV20-1 combines with J gene TRBJ1-2; unclear D gene. Trimming pared 1 base from V and 0 bases from J, leaving 15 bases between. The CDR3 covers 16 residues. Looked up from germline, CDR1 is DFQATT and CDR2 is SNEGSKA (reference sequence). The CDR3 is CSARVQRTKANYGYTF. The CDR3 DNA reads as TGCAGTGCTAGAGTACAAAGAACGAAAGCTAACTATGGCTACACCTTC.

This clonotype has a handful of counts. The gene calls are TRBV7-9 and TRBJ2-2; D gene uncertain. CDR1 is SEHNR and CDR2 is FQNEAQ in the germline V gene (reference sequence). CDR3 length: 12 amino acids. Deletions cut 6 bases from V and 7 bases from J, with 9 bases between. This CDR3 reads CASRISGGELFF. In nucleotides, the CDR3 is TGTGCCAGCAGAATATCCGGCGGGGAGCTGTTTTTT.

The table lists this clonotype with a few counts. This rearrangement joins TRBV5-6 to TRBJ2-7; TRBD2 is a possible D gene (6 bases). Germline V gene lookup returns CDR1 SGHDT and CDR2 YYEEEE. V lost 2 bases, J lost 1 base, and 7 bases lay in between. The CDR3 sequence is 13 residues long. CDR3 in DNA: TGTGCCAGCAGCTTCGGGGGTTCCTACGAGCAGTACGTC. This sequence encodes CASSFGGSYEQYV.

This clonotype was counted at least ten times. This chain links TRBV20-1 with TRBJ1-1; TRBD1 might be the D (5 bases). The germline V and J ends were trimmed by 1 base and 0 bases, with 12 bases remaining between them. CDR3 size: 15 residues. CDR1 and CDR2 from the germline V gene are DFQATT and SNEGSKA (reference sequence). CDR3 region: CSARADRLMNTEAFF. The CDR3 region has the DNA TGCAGTGCTAGAGCCGACAGACTTATGAACACTGAAGCTTTCTTT.

This rearrangement joins TRBV12-3 or TRBV12-4 to TRBJ2-4; a weak D match, TRBD2 (7 bases). This CDR3 has 13 residues. V was trimmed by 4 bases and J by 8 bases, leaving 12 bases between them. CDR3 loop: CASSSLGGHIQYF. In nucleotides, the CDR3 is TGTGCCAGCAGTTCCCTCGGGGGGCACATTCAGTACTTC.